This T cell receptor (beta chain) was found in a study of metastatic and nonmetastatic thyroid tumors. Overall study: Across blood and tumor or nodule tissue, repertoires from malignant and benign thyroid patients were compared with one another.

V lost 4 bases and J lost 1, with 15 bases in between. Germline CDR1 SGHNT, CDR2 YYREEE (reference sequence). The CDR3 runs to 15 residues. Authors' methods: The study took CDR3 differences across clinicopathological groups and made a distant-metastasis classifier for papillary thyroid cancer from them. TCRdb re-analyzed the PCR reads through MiXCR. V and J calls and clone size were set by TCRdb, not the authors. The sample shows under 9,500 clones, around 28% of them seen only once. Study-level points and caveats: Reports indicated that malignant thyroid tumors showed significantly higher TCR beta diversity than benign nodules did, in blood and tumor.

The entire patient cohort was treatment-naive prior to thyroid surgery. This clone was recorded at least ten times. The antigen remains unidentified. The specimen was adjacent normal tissue. The TCR comes from a female donor with papillary thyroid cancer or a benign thyroid nodule (not recorded which). Some clones in this sample may be carry-over from other donors' samples. This rearrangement joins TRBV5-4 to TRBJ2-7; no clear D gene. CDR3 sequence (DNA): TGTGCCAGCAGCCCGAACGTCCTGTCTTCCTACGAGCAGTACTTC. Its protein is CASSPNVLSSYEQYF.